Below are 7 T cell receptor beta chains sequenced from a single sample in a study of CD8+CD57+ T cells in acquired aplastic anemia. Those patients picked for sequencing had displayed CD8+CD57+ cell expansion on flow cytometry. Genomic DNA constituted the template upon which TCR beta VDJ and CDR3 profiling was performed. Via MiXCR, TCRdb re-called the reads, giving one row per CDR3 protein. The sample gives approximately 150,000 distinct CDR3 sequences, more than 45% of which show up once; roughly 2.9% is in the top ten. The sample comprised sorted CD4+, CD8+, or CD8+CD57+ T cells (not recorded which) from PBMCs. These receptors were obtained from a human donor with aplastic anemia.

This clonotype has ten or more counts. The chain employs TRBV24-1 and TRBJ2-3; TRBD2 agrees at 9 bases. In germline, CDR1 is KGHDR, CDR2 SFDVKD. This CDR3 has 17 amino acids. V gave up 3 bases and J gave up 4 bases; unmatched junction bases: 10. Written as DNA, the CDR3 is TGTGCCACCAGTGATGGTTGGAGTAGCGGGGGCGCAGATACGCAGTATTTT. Its protein is CATSDGWSSGGADTQYF.

Regarding this clonotype: The germline gene is not matched at one end of the junction; a read error may be the cause. CDR3 coding DNA: TGTGCCAGCAGCTTGTGGGTTTCAGGCGATGAGCAATTCTTC. As protein: CASSLWVSGDEQFF. This chain links TRBV5-4 with TRBJ2-1; D ambiguous. The CDR3 totals 14 residues. CDR1 is SGHNT and CDR2 is YYREEE in the germline V gene (reference sequence).

As concerns this clonotype: A much larger clone sits a single nucleotide away, making a read error possible. The chain employs TRBV5-1 and TRBJ2-5; D remains ambiguous. CDR3 size: 14 residues. The V end lost 0 bases, the J end lost 3 bases, and 9 bases lay between the germline ends. Germline loops: CDR1 SGHRS, CDR2 YFSETQ. For the CDR3, the DNA is TGCGCCAGCAGCTTGGACAGCTCCGAAGAGACCCAGTACTTC. Amino acid sequence: CASSLDSSEETQYF.

The chain is built from TRBV10-1 and TRBJ2-3; 7 bases line up with TRBD1. V trimming: 4 bases; J trimming: 2 bases; junction bases outside the gene matches: 6. The CDR3 loop spans 15 amino acids. CDR1 and CDR2 (germline): WNHNN, SYGVQD (reference sequence). The CDR3 region is CASSGQGWATDTQYF. CDR3 sequence (DNA): TGCGCCAGCAGTGGACAGGGATGGGCCACAGATACGCAGTATTTT.

The chain employs TRBV24-1 and TRBJ2-3; 8 bases align to TRBD1. The CDR3 has 15 amino acids. Germline lookup yields CDR1 KGHDR and CDR2 SFDVKD. V was clipped by 4 bases and J by 4 bases; unmatched bases: 6. DNA for the CDR3: TGTGCCACCAGTGAAGGGACAGGCCGGCCAGATACGCAGTATTTT. Its translation: CATSEGTGRPDTQYF.

This clonotype was counted only a few times. J is TRBJ1-2 and V is TRBV28; D not certain. Per germline, CDR1 MDHEN and CDR2 SYDVKM. Trimming took 1 base from V and 4 from J, leaving 7 bases between them. CDR3 length equals 13 residues. CDR3 sequence reads: CASSLLGGYGYTF. The CDR3 region has the DNA TGTGCCAGCAGTTTATTGGGTGGCTATGGCTACACCTTC.

The chain joins TRBV19 to TRBJ2-5, with 8 bases that match TRBD1. The germline CDR1 and CDR2 sequences are LNHDA and SQIVND (reference sequence). With V trimmed by 6 bases and J by 4 bases, 10 bases remained unmatched. The CDR3 has 15 amino acids. CDR3 amino acids: CASSLNDRGGETQYF. The CDR3 bases are TGTGCCAGTAGCCTAAACGACAGGGGAGGAGAGACCCAGTACTTC.